These 12 T cell receptor beta chains came from one sample sequenced in a study of shared clonotypes between healthy human individuals. Produced via immunoSEQ multiplex PCR; TCRdb's table is partial and in-frame only. The data contain nearly 1 million clones, approximately 80% of them seen just once; the ten biggest clones take up nearly 1.5%. Sequencing used memory CD4+ T cells sorted from blood. The sample's subset: CD45RA-negative fraction. These TCRs come from a man aged 18 to 30 in good health.

In its sample, this clone was seen once. The V call is TRBV7-9, the J call TRBJ1-4, with 8 bases identical to TRBD1. The J segment lost 0 bases and the V segment lost 8 bases, leaving 5 bases of the junction unmatched. The CDR3 runs 15 residues. Germline V gene data show CDR1 as SEHNR and CDR2 as FQNEAQ (reference sequence). The CDR3 nucleotides read TGTGCCAGCTCTCGGACAGGGACAACTAATGAAAAACTGTTTTTT. Amino acids: CASSRTGTTNEKLFF.

Comment on this clone: A read error may explain this, as a much larger clone is one base away. The chain employs TRBV7-9 and TRBJ2-6; 7 bases map to TRBD1. Germline lookup yields CDR1 SEHNR and CDR2 FQNEAQ (reference sequence). V shed 4 bases and J 2 bases; nucleotides not matched to a gene: 2. This CDR3 spans 15 amino acids. The CDR3 DNA follows: TGTGCCAGCAGCTCAGACAGGGCTGGGGCCAACGTCCTGACTTTC. Protein sequence: CASSSDRAGANVLTF.

The gene calls are TRBV30 and TRBJ2-2; 7 bases match TRBD1. Germline lookup yields CDR1 GTSNPN and CDR2 SVGIG (reference sequence). There are 19 residues in the CDR3. The V and J ends lost 0 bases and 2 bases, in that order; junction bases with no gene match: 15. CDR3 amino acids: CAWSVLARYRGANTGELFF. For the CDR3, the DNA is TGTGCCTGGAGTGTATTAGCGCGGTACAGGGGAGCCAACACCGGGGAGCTGTTTTTT.

The chain carries TRBV4-3 and TRBJ2-5; 7 bases are shared with TRBD2. The CDR3 has 15 residues. Trimming at V came to 4 bases and at J to 5 bases, leaving 10 bases not matched to a gene. Germline-derived CDR1 and CDR2 are LGHNA and YSLEER. The CDR3 sequence is CASSPTLAWGETQYF. The DNA for the CDR3 is TGCGCCAGCAGCCCGACACTAGCGTGGGGGGAGACCCAGTACTTC.

Concerning this clone itself: The identical CDR3 is also encoded by other nucleotide sequences in the sample. This rearrangement joins TRBV2 to TRBJ1-5; 10 bases fit TRBD1. V was clipped by 7 bases and J by 4 bases; unmatched bases: 4. Germline V gene data show CDR1 as SNHLY and CDR2 as FYNNEI. This CDR3 region has 14 residues. The CDR3 is CASILDRGNQPQHF. CDR3 bases: TGTGCCAGCATCTTGGACAGGGGGAATCAGCCCCAGCATTTT.

A few counts support this clone. The chain combines TRBV21-1 with TRBJ1-5; TRBD1, as called in the table, went unchecked against the DNA. TRBV21-1 is a pseudogene segment. The CDR3 covers 15 residues. In DNA, the CDR3 is TGTGCCAGCACCCAAGGGGACAGGGGATCCCAGCCCCAGCATTTT. Translating it yields CASTQGDRGSQPQHF.

V gene TRBV7-8 combines with J gene TRBJ1-1; D ambiguous. The CDR3 is 16 amino acids. CDR1 SGHVS and CDR2 FQNEAQ come from the germline V gene. The V end was cut by 2 bases, the J end by 0 bases, with 13 bases between. Here the CDR3 reads CASSLLSGNMNTEAFF. The CDR3 region has the DNA TGTGCCAGCAGCTTACTCAGTGGCAACATGAACACTGAAGCTTTCTTT. Full variable domain (outside the CDR3, taken from reference TRBV7-8 and TRBJ1-1): GAGVSQSPRYKVAKRGQDVALRCDPISGHVSLFWYQQALGQGPEFLTYFQNEAQLDKSGLPSDRFFAERPEGSVSTLKIQRTQQEDSAVYLCASSLLSGNMNTEAFFGQGTRLTVV.

On this clone itself: The sample has other DNA sequences that encode this CDR3 too. J is TRBJ2-2 and V is TRBV7-2; D is possibly TRBD1 (6 bases). V lost 1 base and J lost 5, with 8 bases in between. Germline lookup yields CDR1 SGHTA and CDR2 FQGNSA. The CDR3 loop spans 14 amino acids. This CDR3 is CASSLVGGTGELFF. Written as DNA, the CDR3 is TGTGCCAGCAGCTTAGTAGGGGGAACCGGGGAGCTGTTTTTT. The full variable domain, with the rest looked up from reference TRBV7-2 and TRBJ2-2, is GAGVSQSPSNKVTEKGKDVELRCDPISGHTALYWYRQSLGQGLEFLIYFQGNSAPDKSGLPSDRFSAERTGGSVSTLTIQRTQQEDSAVYLCASSLVGGTGELFFGEGSRLTVL.

This clone was counted a few times. The rearrangement links TRBV23-1 to TRBJ2-5; the match to TRBD2 covers 13 bases. TRBV23-1 qualifies as an ORF whose function is uncertain. Trimming at V came to 9 bases and at J to 1 base, leaving 14 bases not matched to a gene. The CDR3 is made up of 18 amino acids. The CDR3 bases are TGCGCCAGGAGAAGGGGACTAGCGGGGCAAAAGGTCCAAGAGACCCAGTACTTC. It codes for CARRRGLAGQKVQETQYF.

V and J are TRBV10-3 and TRBJ2-2; possibly TRBD1 or TRBD2 for D (5 bases each). Germline CDR1 and CDR2: ENHRY and SYGVKD. The CDR3 has 18 amino acids. V dropped 0 bases and J dropped 0 bases, with 14 bases sitting between them. This chain's CDR3 is CAISESSRVGPNTGELFF. As DNA, the CDR3 is TGTGCCATCAGTGAGTCGTCAAGGGTGGGACCGAACACCGGGGAGCTGTTTTTT.

With regard to this clone: This same CDR3 is encoded by further DNA sequences in the sample. The rearrangement uses TRBV7-9 and TRBJ2-7, with D perhaps given as TRBD1 or TRBD2 (6 bases each). The V end lost 5 bases, the J end lost 1 base, and 12 bases lay between the germline ends. The CDR3 loop spans 14 amino acids. Germline CDR1 reads SEHNR; CDR2 reads FQNEAQ (reference sequence). The CDR3 here is CASSPGGGSYEQYF. The CDR3 bases are TGTGCCAGCAGCCCCGGGGGCGGATCCTACGAGCAGTACTTC.

This sequence joins TRBV16 and TRBJ1-4; no reliable D call. This CDR3 is 13 amino acids long. The V end was cut by 3 bases, the J end by 5 bases, with 7 bases between. The V gene's germline CDR1 is KGHSY and CDR2 FQNENV. For the CDR3, the DNA is TGTGCCAGCAGCCAGGAGGTGAATGAAAAACTGTTTTTT. Translation gives CASSQEVNEKLFF.